One T cell receptor (beta chain) is described in this entry. This clone's antigen is unknown. Qualities for individual bases were not recorded, and no much larger clone is one base off. The collaborating institutions used their own protocols to collect whole blood in K2EDTA tubes. Collaborator samples were shipped for TCRbeta analysis as frozen whole blood, isolated PBMCs, or DNA extracted from either sample type. The data are from a study of blood T cell repertoires in COVID-19 (dated by TCRdb to 2019 to 2021). Describing the broader study: Samples from collaborators originated in the United States, Italy and Spain and spanned both the acute and convalescent phases of COVID-19. Subjects who had been exposed to COVID-19, were actively infected with it, or had recovered from it provided the deeply sampled blood TCRbeta repertoires that made up the dataset. Where available, HLA class I and class II types were taken from metadata supplied by the sample provider and were not determined by assay-based typing. Samples came from the ongoing ImmuneRACE study (first 160 participants) plus 1,254 subjects from 6 global collaborators. Sample metadata almost always included a de-identified subject ID, COVID-19 status, age in years and sex. The prospective study material was composed of cDNA or gDNA derived from T cells, B-cell-depleted T cells, or PBMCs. A freely available public database, intended as a resource for researchers studying the immune response to SARS-CoV-2, is where the repertoires were released.

Study-level results and caveats: The quantity of clinical and demographic metadata differed by source and by participant and was supplied without curation.

As encoded in the germline V gene (reference sequence), CDR1 is SEHNR while CDR2 is FQNEAQ. V is clipped by 5 bases and J by 4 bases, and the sequence between their germline boundaries is 14 bases long. The CDR3 measures 14 amino acids from cysteine to phenylalanine. Only the CDR3 region is kept as DNA, spanning 42 bases read in frame from base 1. The immunoSEQ Assay, a bias-controlled multiplex PCR, was used to amplify TCRbeta CDR3 regions from genomic DNA. Processing in the source paper ran as follows. Within the assay, amplification of reference gene primers was used to estimate how many nucleated cells each sample contained. To quantify the absolute abundance of each unique TCRbeta CDR3 rearrangement, sequence reads were collapsed and filtered. For each sample, productive Simpson clonality was calculated by taking the square root of Simpson's diversity index across productive rearrangements. TCRdb's version of the immuneACCESS table is confined to in-frame rearrangements and falls short of the full clone set. An unresolved V gene accounts for under half of the shortfall where checked; the remainder is of unknown origin. V and J calls and clone size are those listed in that table; D and trimming were worked out from the DNA. In all, the sample holds fewer than 75,000 clones, and 89% of those were seen once. The ten largest clones take up about 10% of the sample.

This clonotype was obtained from a man at least 80 years old with acute or convalescent COVID-19. Here the chain combines TRBV7-9 and TRBJ1-1, with the D gene too uncertain to name. Sequencing used peripheral blood. The sequenced DNA: TGTGCCAGCAGCCAAAAAGAGTCCACCACTGAAGCTTTCTTT. This translates into CASSQKESTTEAFF.